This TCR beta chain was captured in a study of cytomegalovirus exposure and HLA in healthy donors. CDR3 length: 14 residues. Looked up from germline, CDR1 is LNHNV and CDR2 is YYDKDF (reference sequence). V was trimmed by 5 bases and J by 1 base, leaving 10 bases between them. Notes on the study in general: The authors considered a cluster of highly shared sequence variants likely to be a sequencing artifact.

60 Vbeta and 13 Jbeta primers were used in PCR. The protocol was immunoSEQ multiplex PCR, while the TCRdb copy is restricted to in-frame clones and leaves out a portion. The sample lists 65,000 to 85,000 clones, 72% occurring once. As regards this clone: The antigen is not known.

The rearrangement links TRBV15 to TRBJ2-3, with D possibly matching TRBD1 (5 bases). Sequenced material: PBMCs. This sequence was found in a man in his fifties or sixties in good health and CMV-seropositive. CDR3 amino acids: CATSPDKRTDTQYF. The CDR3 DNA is TGTGCCACCAGCCCGGACAAACGCACAGATACGCAGTATTTT.